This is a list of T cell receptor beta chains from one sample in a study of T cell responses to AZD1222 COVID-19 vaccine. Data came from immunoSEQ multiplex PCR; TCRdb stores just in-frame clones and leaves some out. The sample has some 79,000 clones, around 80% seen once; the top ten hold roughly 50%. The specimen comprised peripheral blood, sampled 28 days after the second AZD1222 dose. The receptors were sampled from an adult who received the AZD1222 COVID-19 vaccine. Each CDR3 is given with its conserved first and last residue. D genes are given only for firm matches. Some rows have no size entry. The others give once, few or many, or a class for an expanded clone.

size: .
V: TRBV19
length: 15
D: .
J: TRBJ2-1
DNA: TGTGCCAGTAGTTGGTCAGGAGAGCCTTACAATGAGCAGTTCTTC
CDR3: CASSWSGEPYNEQFF

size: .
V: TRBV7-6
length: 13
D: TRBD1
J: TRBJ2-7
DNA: TGTGCCAGCAGCGTGGACAGGTCTGGGGAGCAGTACTTC
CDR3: CASSVDRSGEQYF

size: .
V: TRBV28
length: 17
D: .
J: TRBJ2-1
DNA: TGTGCCAGCAGTTTACATCCCCTCCCTCTCCGCTACAATGAGCAGTTCTTC
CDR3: CASSLHPLPLRYNEQFF

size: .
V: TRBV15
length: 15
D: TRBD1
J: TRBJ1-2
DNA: TGTGCCACCAGCCCGGGAACAGGGGGCGTATATGGCTACACCTTC
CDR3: CATSPGTGGVYGYTF

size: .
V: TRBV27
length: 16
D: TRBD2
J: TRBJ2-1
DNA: TGTGCCAGCAGGGATAGCGGGAGGGGTAACTACAATGAGCAGTTCTTC
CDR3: CASRDSGRGNYNEQFF

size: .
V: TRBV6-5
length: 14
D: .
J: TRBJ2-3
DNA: TGTGCCAGCAGTACCGACTTCTCCACAGATACGCAGTATTTT
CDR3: CASSTDFSTDTQYF

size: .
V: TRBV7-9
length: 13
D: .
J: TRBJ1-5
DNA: TGTGCCAGCAGCTCTACAGGTGCTCAGCCCCAGCATTTT
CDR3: CASSSTGAQPQHF

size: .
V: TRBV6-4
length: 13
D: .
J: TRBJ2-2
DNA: TGTGCCAGCAGTGCACAGGGAGACGGGGAGCTGTTTTTT
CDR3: CASSAQGDGELFF

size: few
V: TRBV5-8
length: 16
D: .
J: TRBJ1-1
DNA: TGTGCCAGCAGCCGGAGATGGGGACGAGGGAACACTGAAGCTTTCTTT
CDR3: CASSRRWGRGNTEAFF

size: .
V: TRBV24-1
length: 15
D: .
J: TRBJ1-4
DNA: TGTGCCACCAGTGGCCCGGTCGGGGCTGATGAAAAACTGTTTTTT
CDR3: CATSGPVGADEKLFF

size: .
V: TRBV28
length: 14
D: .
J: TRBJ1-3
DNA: TGTGCCAGCAGTTTCCCTCAACGAGGAAACACCATATATTTT
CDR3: CASSFPQRGNTIYF

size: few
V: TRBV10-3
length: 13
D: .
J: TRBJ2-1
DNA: TGTGCCATCAGTGAACCCCGAACCAATGAGCAGTTCTTC
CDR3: CAISEPRTNEQFF

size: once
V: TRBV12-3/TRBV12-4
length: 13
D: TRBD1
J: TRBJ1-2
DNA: TGTGCCAGCAGTTTAGGACAGGGCTATGGCTACACCTTC
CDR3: CASSLGQGYGYTF

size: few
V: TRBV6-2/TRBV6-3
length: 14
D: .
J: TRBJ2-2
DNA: TGTGCCAGCAGTTGGGAAGGGGGCACCGGGGAGCTGTTTTTT
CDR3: CASSWEGGTGELFF

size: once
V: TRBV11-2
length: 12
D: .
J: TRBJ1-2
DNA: TGTGCCAGCAGCTTGACAGCATATGGCTACACCTTC
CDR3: CASSLTAYGYTF

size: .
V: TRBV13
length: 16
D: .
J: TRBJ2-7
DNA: TGTGCCAGCAGCCCAAGAGGAGAAGGGTCAATTTACGAGCAGTACTTC
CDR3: CASSPRGEGSIYEQYF

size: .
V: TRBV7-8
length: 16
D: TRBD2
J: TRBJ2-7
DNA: TGTGCCAGCAGCTACCGGGCGGGGGGTCTATCCTACGAGCAGTACTTC
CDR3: CASSYRAGGLSYEQYF

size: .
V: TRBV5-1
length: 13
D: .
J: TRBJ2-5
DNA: TGCGCCAGCAGGCAGGGCCCCCAAGAGACCCAGTACTTC
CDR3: CASRQGPQETQYF

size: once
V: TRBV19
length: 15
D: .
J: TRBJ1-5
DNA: TGTGCCAGTAGTATAGCCAGATATAGCAATCAGCCCCAGCATTTT
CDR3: CASSIARYSNQPQHF

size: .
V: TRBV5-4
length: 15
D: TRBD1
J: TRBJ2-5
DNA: TGTGCCAGCAGCTTGGTAGGGACAGAGCAAGAGACCCAGTACTTC
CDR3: CASSLVGTEQETQYF

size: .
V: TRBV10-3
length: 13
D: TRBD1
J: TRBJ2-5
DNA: TGTGCCATCGGGCAGGGGGCCCAAGAGACCCAGTACTTC
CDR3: CAIGQGAQETQYF

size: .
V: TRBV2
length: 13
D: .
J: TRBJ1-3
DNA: TGTGCCAGCAACCAGGACTCTGGAAACACCATATATTTT
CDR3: CASNQDSGNTIYF

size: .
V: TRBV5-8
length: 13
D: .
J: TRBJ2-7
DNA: TGTGCCAGCAGCTTGGGGCGGTCCTACGAGCAGTACTTC
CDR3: CASSLGRSYEQYF

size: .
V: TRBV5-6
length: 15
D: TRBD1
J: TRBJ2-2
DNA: TGTGCCAGCAGCTTGAGACAGGGTATCGCCGGGGAGCTGTTTTTT
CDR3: CASSLRQGIAGELFF

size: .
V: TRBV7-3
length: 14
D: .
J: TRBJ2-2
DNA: TGTGCCAGCAGCTTACTCGTGGGGCCCGGGGAGCTGTTTTTT
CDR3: CASSLLVGPGELFF

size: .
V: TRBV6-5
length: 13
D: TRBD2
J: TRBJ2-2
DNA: TGTGCCAGCAGTACCGGGGGGTTCGGGGAGCTGTTTTTT
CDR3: CASSTGGFGELFF

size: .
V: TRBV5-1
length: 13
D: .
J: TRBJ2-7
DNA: TGCGCCAGCAGCTTGGCCCGGTCCTACGAGCAGTACTTC
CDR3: CASSLARSYEQYF

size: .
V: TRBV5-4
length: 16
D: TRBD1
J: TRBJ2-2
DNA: TGTGCCAGCAGCCCCTCCAGGGACAGAAACACCGGGGAGCTGTTTTTT
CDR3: CASSPSRDRNTGELFF

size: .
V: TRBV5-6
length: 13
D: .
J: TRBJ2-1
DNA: TGTGCCAGCAACCGGGACCCTAACAATGAGCAGTTCTTC
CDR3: CASNRDPNNEQFF

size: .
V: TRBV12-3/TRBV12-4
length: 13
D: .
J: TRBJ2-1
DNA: TGTGCCAGCAGTTTAAACAGGTGGAATGAGCAGTTCTTC
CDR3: CASSLNRWNEQFF

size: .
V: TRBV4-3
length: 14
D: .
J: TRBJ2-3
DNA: TGCGCCAGCAGCTCCAGGTCCCGCACAGATACGCAGTATTTT
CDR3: CASSSRSRTDTQYF

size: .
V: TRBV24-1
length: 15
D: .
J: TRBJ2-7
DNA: TGTGCCACCAGTGATGGGGCCAGGGATTCGGACGAGCAGTACTTC
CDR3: CATSDGARDSDEQYF

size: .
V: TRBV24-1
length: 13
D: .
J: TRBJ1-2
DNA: TGTGCCACCAGCCCGGGGGTTCGGAATGGCTACACCTTC
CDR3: CATSPGVRNGYTF

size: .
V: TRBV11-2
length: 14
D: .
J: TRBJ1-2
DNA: TGTGCCAGCAGCTTAACTGCAGGGTCCTATGGCTACACCTTC
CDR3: CASSLTAGSYGYTF

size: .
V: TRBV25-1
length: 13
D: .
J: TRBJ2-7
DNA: TGTGCCAGCAGGGGCGGAGGCTCCTACGAGCAGTACTTC
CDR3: CASRGGGSYEQYF

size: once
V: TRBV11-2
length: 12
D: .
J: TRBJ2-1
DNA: TGTGCCAGCAGCTTTTCAGGTAATGAGCAGTTCTTC
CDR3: CASSFSGNEQFF

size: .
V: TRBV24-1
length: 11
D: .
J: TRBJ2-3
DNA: TGTGCCCCCAAGGACTCAGATACGCAGTATTTT
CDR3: CAPKDSDTQYF

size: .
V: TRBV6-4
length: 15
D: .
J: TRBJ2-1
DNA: TGTGCCAGCAGTGTTCTAGGGGGAGAGAATCAGCGGCAGTTCTTC
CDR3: CASSVLGGENQRQFF

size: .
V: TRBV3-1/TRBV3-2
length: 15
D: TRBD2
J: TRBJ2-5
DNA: TGTGCCAGCAGCCAAGGGGGGGGAATACAAGAGACCCAGTACTTC
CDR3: CASSQGGGIQETQYF